This is a list of T cell receptor beta chains from one sample in a study of CD8 T cells in Susac syndrome. TCRdb re-analysed the immunoSEQ multiplex PCR reads in MiXCR, keeping a single row per CDR3 protein. The sample has some 65,000 distinct CDR3 sequences, around 95% seen once. Sequenced sample: CD8+ T cells from PBMCs. The source is a human donor with multiple sclerosis. Each CDR3 is given with its conserved first and last residue. The D gene is left open where the match is weak. Where a row states a size, it is once, few, many or the class of an expanded clone; other rows omit it.

v_call: TRBV3-1; clone_size: -; j_call: TRBJ1-2; d_call: -; cdr3_aa: CASSRGGDGYTF; cdr3_nt: TGTGCCAGCAGCCGAGGAGGGGATGGCTACACCTTC
v_call: TRBV2; clone_size: -; j_call: TRBJ2-2; d_call: -; cdr3_aa: CASSEAGSGELFF; cdr3_nt: TGTGCCAGCAGTGAAGCCGGTTCCGGGGAGCTGTTTTTT
v_call: TRBV3-1; clone_size: -; j_call: TRBJ2-1; d_call: -; cdr3_aa: CASSQWRGDEQFF; cdr3_nt: TGTGCCAGCAGCCAATGGAGGGGCGATGAGCAGTTCTTC
v_call: TRBV27; clone_size: -; j_call: TRBJ2-7; d_call: TRBD1; cdr3_aa: CASSPAGTASYEQYF; cdr3_nt: TGTGCCAGCAGTCCTGCCGGGACAGCCAGCTACGAGCAGTACTTC
v_call: TRBV7-3; clone_size: -; j_call: TRBJ1-1; d_call: -; cdr3_aa: CASTDGGTEAFF; cdr3_nt: TGTGCCAGCACGGATGGTGGCACTGAAGCTTTCTTT
v_call: TRBV2; clone_size: -; j_call: TRBJ2-5; d_call: TRBD2; cdr3_aa: CASSGGTSWGETQYF; cdr3_nt: TGTGCCAGCAGTGGAGGGACTAGCTGGGGAGAGACCCAGTACTTC
v_call: TRBV20-1; clone_size: -; j_call: TRBJ2-2; d_call: -; cdr3_aa: CSARVRDLTNTGELFF; cdr3_nt: TGCAGTGCTAGAGTCCGGGACCTTACTAATACCGGGGAGCTGTTTTTT
v_call: TRBV9; clone_size: -; j_call: TRBJ2-1; d_call: -; cdr3_aa: CASSEWTGEQFF; cdr3_nt: TGTGCCAGCAGCGAATGGACGGGAGAGCAGTTCTTC
v_call: TRBV6-2/TRBV6-3; clone_size: -; j_call: TRBJ2-7; d_call: -; cdr3_aa: CASSYRGWHEQYF; cdr3_nt: TGTGCCAGCAGTTATAGGGGTTGGCACGAGCAGTACTTC
v_call: TRBV19; clone_size: -; j_call: TRBJ2-7; d_call: -; cdr3_aa: CASSGGVYEQYF; cdr3_nt: TGTGCCAGTAGTGGAGGGGTGTACGAGCAGTACTTC
v_call: TRBV12-3/TRBV12-4; clone_size: once; j_call: TRBJ2-5; d_call: TRBD2; cdr3_aa: CASSPGLAGGPSETQYF; cdr3_nt: TGTGCCAGCAGTCCCGGACTAGCGGGGGGGCCCAGTGAGACCCAGTACTTC
v_call: TRBV20-1; clone_size: -; j_call: TRBJ1-5; d_call: -; cdr3_aa: CSARDLEYGRERRFSNQPQHF; cdr3_nt: TGCAGTGCTAGAGATCTCGAGTACGGGAGGGAACGAAGATTTAGCAATCAGCCCCAGCATTTT
v_call: TRBV7-8; clone_size: -; j_call: TRBJ1-1; d_call: -; cdr3_aa: CASSLGETNTEAFF; cdr3_nt: TGTGCCAGCAGCTTAGGGGAGACGAACACTGAAGCTTTCTTT
v_call: TRBV10-3; clone_size: -; j_call: TRBJ2-1; d_call: -; cdr3_aa: CAISDGGADYNEQFF; cdr3_nt: TGTGCCATCAGTGACGGTGGGGCAGACTACAATGAGCAGTTCTTC
v_call: TRBV28; clone_size: -; j_call: TRBJ1-1; d_call: -; cdr3_aa: CASLLATGGTEAFF; cdr3_nt: TGTGCCAGCCTCCTGGCCACGGGGGGCACTGAAGCTTTCTTT
v_call: TRBV6-1; clone_size: -; j_call: TRBJ2-5; d_call: TRBD1; cdr3_aa: CASSAGQGLTETQYF; cdr3_nt: TGTGCCAGCAGTGCGGGACAGGGGCTGACGGAGACCCAGTACTTC
v_call: TRBV29-1; clone_size: once; j_call: TRBJ2-7; d_call: -; cdr3_aa: CSVIIYSSHSYEQYF; cdr3_nt: TGCAGCGTAATTATCTACAGTAGCCACTCCTACGAGCAGTACTTC
v_call: TRBV4-3; clone_size: -; j_call: TRBJ1-2; d_call: -; cdr3_aa: CASSQDRMRTNGYTF; cdr3_nt: TGCGCCAGCAGCCAAGATCGGATGAGGACCAATGGCTACACCTTC
v_call: TRBV12-3/TRBV12-4; clone_size: -; j_call: TRBJ2-3; d_call: -; cdr3_aa: CASSLPWGYGTDTQYF; cdr3_nt: TGTGCCAGCAGTTTACCCTGGGGGTACGGCACAGATACGCAGTATTTT
v_call: TRBV5-1; clone_size: -; j_call: TRBJ2-1; d_call: -; cdr3_aa: CASSLAQEYNEQFF; cdr3_nt: TGCGCCAGCAGCTTGGCGCAGGAGTACAATGAGCAGTTCTTC
v_call: TRBV3-1; clone_size: -; j_call: TRBJ1-5; d_call: TRBD1; cdr3_aa: CASSHSPGTGHQPQHF; cdr3_nt: TGTGCCAGCAGCCATTCTCCCGGGACAGGGCATCAGCCCCAGCATTTT
v_call: TRBV23-1; clone_size: -; j_call: TRBJ1-5; d_call: -; cdr3_aa: CASSQWARVVDQPQHF; cdr3_nt: TGCGCCAGCAGTCAATGGGCAAGGGTGGTGGATCAGCCCCAGCATTTT
v_call: TRBV2; clone_size: -; j_call: TRBJ1-2; d_call: TRBD1; cdr3_aa: CASSTPGQGASDSYGYTF; cdr3_nt: TGTGCCAGCAGTACTCCGGGACAGGGGGCATCTGATAGCTATGGCTACACCTTC
v_call: TRBV7-2; clone_size: -; j_call: TRBJ2-5; d_call: -; cdr3_aa: CASSPNSQETQYF; cdr3_nt: TGTGCCAGCAGTCCTAACAGCCAAGAGACCCAGTACTTC
v_call: TRBV28; clone_size: -; j_call: TRBJ1-1; d_call: -; cdr3_aa: CASSRLGAEAFF; cdr3_nt: TGTGCCAGCAGCCGACTAGGCGCTGAAGCTTTCTTT
v_call: TRBV19; clone_size: -; j_call: TRBJ1-5; d_call: TRBD1; cdr3_aa: CASGTGDGNQPQHF; cdr3_nt: TGTGCCAGTGGTACAGGGGACGGCAATCAGCCCCAGCATTTT
v_call: TRBV2; clone_size: -; j_call: TRBJ1-2; d_call: -; cdr3_aa: CASSEPRSNYGYTF; cdr3_nt: TGTGCCAGCAGTGAACCGCGGTCTAACTATGGCTACACCTTC
v_call: TRBV9; clone_size: -; j_call: TRBJ2-6; d_call: -; cdr3_aa: CASSVDRAAGANVLTF; cdr3_nt: TGTGCCAGCAGCGTAGACAGGGCAGCTGGGGCCAACGTCCTGACTTTC
v_call: TRBV23-1; clone_size: -; j_call: TRBJ2-2; d_call: -; cdr3_aa: CASDIIRGLNTGELFF; cdr3_nt: TGCGCCAGCGACATAATCCGGGGATTGAACACCGGGGAGCTGTTTTTT
v_call: TRBV30; clone_size: -; j_call: TRBJ2-7; d_call: TRBD1; cdr3_aa: CAWSPGQDYEQYF; cdr3_nt: TGTGCCTGGAGTCCGGGACAGGACTACGAGCAGTACTTC
v_call: TRBV2; clone_size: -; j_call: TRBJ2-7; d_call: -; cdr3_aa: CASSDPLARSSYEQYF; cdr3_nt: TGTGCCAGCAGTGACCCCCTAGCGAGAAGCTCCTACGAGCAGTACTTC